This T cell receptor beta chain was found in a study of Graves' ophthalmopathy and Graves' hyperthyroidism (dated by TCRdb to the late 2010s). Turning to the overall study: Peripheral blood samples were taken at the time of initial diagnosis, before any treatment was given. In total, under 150 blood samples were TCR-sequenced: 40 to 45 ophthalmopathy, about 75 hyperthyroidism and some 17 hyperthyroidism-to-ophthalmopathy patients. To explore V-J signatures distinguishing ophthalmopathy from hyperthyroidism, a discovery set of 100 patients (roughly 42 ophthalmopathy, 57 stable hyperthyroidism) was enrolled. Following sample collection, hyperthyroidism patients were given methimazole at a starting dose of 30 mg daily, and ophthalmopathy patients were given high-dose intravenous methylprednisolone. The study used signatures of the TCR beta repertoire to tell Graves' ophthalmopathy apart from Graves' hyperthyroidism and to predict which patients would progress to ophthalmopathy. In more than five hyperthyroidism patients, T-cell repertoires of thyroid tissue and blood were compared. An independent validation cohort was composed of approximately 19 hyperthyroidism patients and approximately 15 patients who later progressed from hyperthyroidism to ophthalmopathy. Here is what the overall study found, with its caveats: Sample size was not predetermined statistically, and investigators were not blinded to group allocation. Most expanded thyroid clonotypes with a frequency above 0.001 also appeared in blood, which suggests that blood repertoires may reflect the immune response in the thyroid. In cross-validation, the 13-signature model distinguished ophthalmopathy from stable hyperthyroidism with 87.88% sensitivity and roughly 84% specificity, while in the test set the corresponding values were about 80% and 75%. In validation, the model predicted ophthalmopathy progression with over 60% sensitivity and roughly 72% specificity; fewer than 15 predicted patients were CT-confirmed with GO in a median of approximately six months.

Turning to this clonotype: What antigen it recognizes has not been identified. Relative to the germline gene, one junction end is altered; a read error may explain this.

For repertoire sequencing, the TCR beta CDR3 regions were amplified from RNA transcripts. The first round was an RT-PCR using HTBI primers with the Qiagen OneStep RT-PCR kit, and this first round was followed by a second-round multiplex PCR, then size selection and purification. Libraries were sequenced on an Illumina HiSeq2000 using paired-end 100 bp reads. Per the authors' processing: Reads were processed with SOAPnuke, discarding reads with adapters, uncalled bases, mean Phred below 15, or no exact constant-primer or identifier match. COPE v1.2.5 was used to merge the high-quality paired reads. Unique nucleotide sequences were defined as clonotypes and aligned to IMGT TRB V, D and J references using MiTCR v1.1. Analysis was restricted to V-J combinations with a frequency above 0.0001, which covered roughly 99% of repertoires. A TCR clonal expansion and chaos score per V-J combination was defined as the ratio of F50 clonal expansion to chaos observed in the TCRdist matrix. Welch's t-statistics and random forest were used to reduce the features to roughly 14 V-J combinations, which were then used as input to a naive Bayes classifier. Thyroid-blood repertoire similarity was quantified with the Morisita-Horn index. TCRdb ran its own pipeline on the public reads, namely fastp trimming at Q25 and MiXCR clone calling, and kept in-frame beta chains. Entries are consolidated by CDR3 protein sequence, retaining the most common genes and DNA. The V and J calls follow TCRdb's processing rather than the paper's. This sample is represented by a few hundred thousand distinct CDR3 sequences; roughly a sixth of them were singletons. The ten largest clones take up 2% to 3% of the sample.

Based on the germline V gene (reference sequence), the CDR1 and CDR2 sequences are SEHNR and FQNEAQ. The CDR3 numbers 12 residues from cysteine through phenylalanine. The CDR3 DNA has 36 bases and is translated from base 1. A patient counted as having stable hyperthyroidism if there was no progression to ophthalmopathy within 18 months of follow-up. Hyperthyroidism patients were newly diagnosed, were aged 18 to 65 years, and had a disease duration under 2 months. Patients with other autoimmune diseases, uncontrolled infections, pregnancy or lactation were excluded from the study. Clinical symptoms, serum thyroxine, TRAb, thyroid ultrasound and orbital computed tomography were used for diagnosis. Ficoll-Paque density gradient centrifugation was used to isolate PBMCs from about 10 ml of fresh peripheral blood. Total RNA was extracted with Trizol reagent and quality-checked on an Agilent 2100 Bioanalyzer.

The source of this sequence is an adult woman with stable Graves' hyperthyroidism. The chain was built from TRBV7-9 and TRBJ2-7; no D gene call is confident. Sequenced sample: peripheral blood. This receptor has the CDR3 CASSLVCYDQYF. The DNA is TGTGCCAGCAGCTTAGTCTGCTACGATCAGTACTTC. The full variable domain, completed from the reference TRBV7-9 and TRBJ2-7 proteins outside the CDR3, reads DTGVSQNPRHKITKRGQNVTFRCDPISEHNRLYWYRQTLGQGPEFLTYFQNEAQLEKSRLLSDRFSAERPKGSFSTLEIQRTEQGDSAMYLCASSLVCYDQYFGPGTRLTVT.